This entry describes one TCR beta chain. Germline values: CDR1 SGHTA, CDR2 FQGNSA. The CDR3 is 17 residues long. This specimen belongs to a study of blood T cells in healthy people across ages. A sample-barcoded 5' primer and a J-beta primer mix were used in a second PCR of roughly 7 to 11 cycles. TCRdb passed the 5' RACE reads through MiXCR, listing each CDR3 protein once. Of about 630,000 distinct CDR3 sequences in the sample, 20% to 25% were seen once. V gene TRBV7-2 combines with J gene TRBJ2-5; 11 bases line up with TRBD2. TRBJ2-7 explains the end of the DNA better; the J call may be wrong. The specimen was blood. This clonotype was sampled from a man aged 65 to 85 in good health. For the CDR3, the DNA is TGTGCCAGCAGCTTAACTACCGGGACTAGCGGATTTTACGAGCAGTACTTC. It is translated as CASSLTTGTSGFYEQYF.